This T cell receptor (beta chain) is from a study of regulatory T cells in long-lasting Graves disease. Construction of the TCR library relied on RNA isolated from PBMCs. Losses at the gene ends were 4 bases for V and 3 bases for J; bases not matched to a gene: 6. This CDR3 has 16 residues. Per germline, CDR1 LGHNA and CDR2 YNFKEQ. TCRdb analysed the reads with MiXCR anew, one entry per CDR3 protein. Seen here are over 1,500 distinct CDR3 sequences, around three fifths observed once, and the top ten hold 6% to 8%. The starting material was peripheral blood mononuclear cells (PBMCs), obtained with antithyroid drug treatment, in newly diagnosed or persistent Graves disease (not recorded which). This rearrangement joins TRBV4-2 to TRBJ2-5; 12 nucleotides agree with TRBD2. The receptor was isolated from a human donor with Graves disease. This chain's CDR3 is CASSPLLAGGEETQYF. CDR3 bases: TGTGCCAGCAGCCCCCTACTAGCGGGGGGCGAAGAGACCCAGTACTTC.